What follows describes a single T cell receptor (beta chain). Its specificity is unknown. This sample is part of a study of shared clonotypes between healthy human individuals. For each subset, genomic DNA was distributed in equal portions over several immunoSEQ plates. Using approximately 200 ng DNA, approximately 27,000 T cell genomes, the sorted-subset replicate PCRs were run. TCRdb's table, derived via immunoSEQ multiplex PCR, lists solely in-frame clones and lacks some. Among about 1.1 million clones listed, approximately 80% were seen once. V was shortened by 8 bases and J by 2 bases, with 8 bases between the two germline ends. This CDR3 spans 12 amino acids. Germline V gives CDR1 SNHLY, CDR2 FYNNEI. Study-level findings and limits: Richness estimates generally favored naive over memory subsets. Around 5% was the fraction of naive CD4 clonotypes found shared across a few donors.

This sequence was found in a man younger than 35 in good health. Some clones in this sample may be carry-over from other donors' samples. Sequencing input: memory CD4+ T cells from PBMCs. Subset: CD45RA-negative fraction. This chain links TRBV2 with TRBJ2-3; D perhaps matches TRBD2 (6 bases). The CDR3 sequence is CASGGNTDTQYF. CDR3 coding DNA: TGTGCCAGCGGCGGGAACACAGATACGCAGTATTTT.